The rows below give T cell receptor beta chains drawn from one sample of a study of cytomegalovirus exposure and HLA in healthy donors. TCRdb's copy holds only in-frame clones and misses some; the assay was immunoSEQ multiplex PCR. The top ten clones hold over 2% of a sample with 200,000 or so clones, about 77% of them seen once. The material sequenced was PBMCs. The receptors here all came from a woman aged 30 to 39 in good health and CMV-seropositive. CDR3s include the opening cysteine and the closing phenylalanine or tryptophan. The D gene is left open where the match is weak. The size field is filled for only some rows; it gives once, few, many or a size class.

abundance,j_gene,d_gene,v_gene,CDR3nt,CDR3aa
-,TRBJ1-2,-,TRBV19,TGTGCCAGTAGTATAACCGACAGAGACCCCTATGGCTACACCTTC,CASSITDRDPYGYTF
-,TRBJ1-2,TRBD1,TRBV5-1,TGCGCCAGCAGCTACGATCCGGGACAGGGTGTTTGGTACACCTTC,CASSYDPGQGVWYTF
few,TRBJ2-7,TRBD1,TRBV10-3,TGTGCCATCAGTGAGGGAGACAGGGAGTCCTACGAGCAGTACTTC,CAISEGDRESYEQYF
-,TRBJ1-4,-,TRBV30,TGTGCCTGGACCCAGTCAACTAATGAAAAACTGTTTTTT,CAWTQSTNEKLFF
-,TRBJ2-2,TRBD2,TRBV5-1,TGCGCCAGCAGCTTGTTCACTAGCGGGATCACCGGGGAGCTGTTTTTT,CASSLFTSGITGELFF
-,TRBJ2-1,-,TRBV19,TGTGCCAGTAGTTTACTAGGTCCGCCGGGAGATCCCTACAATGAGCAGTTCTTC,CASSLLGPPGDPYNEQFF
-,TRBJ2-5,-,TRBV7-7,TGTGCCAGCAGCTTAGACCCGGGGCAAGAGACCCAGTACTTC,CASSLDPGQETQYF
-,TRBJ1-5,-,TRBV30,TGTGCCTGGTCAAATAGCAATCAGCCCCAGCATTTT,CAWSNSNQPQHF
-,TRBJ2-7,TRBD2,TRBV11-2,TGTGCCAGCAGCTCCTATGGACTAGCGGGAGAGAGAGAGCAGTACTTC,CASSSYGLAGEREQYF
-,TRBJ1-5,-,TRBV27,TGTGCCAGCAGTTTAGCGGGGGTTGGCAATCAGCCCCAGCATTTT,CASSLAGVGNQPQHF
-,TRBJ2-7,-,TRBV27,TGTGCCAGCAGTTTGGCCCCGGGGGATTTGGGCTACGAGCAGTACTTC,CASSLAPGDLGYEQYF
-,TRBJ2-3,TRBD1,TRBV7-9,TGTGCCAGCAGCCCCTCCGGGACAGGGGAATATTTT,CASSPSGTGEYF
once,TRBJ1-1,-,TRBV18,TGTGCCAGCTCACCAAGGGGCCGCAGAGTTCCTGAAGCTTTCTTT,CASSPRGRRVPEAFF
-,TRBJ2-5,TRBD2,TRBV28,TGTGCCAGCAGCCGGACTAGCGGGGGGCGGGAGACCCAGTACTTC,CASSRTSGGRETQYF
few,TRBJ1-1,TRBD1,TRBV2,TGTGCCATCCGACAGGGGATAACTGAAGCTTTCTTT,CAIRQGITEAFF
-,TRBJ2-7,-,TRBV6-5,TGTGCCAGCAGCCTCGGGGTAGCAGGAGTGGAGTACTTC,CASSLGVAGVEYF
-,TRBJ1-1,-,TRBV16,TGTGCCAGCAGCCAACAGGGGTACGGTGAAGCTTTCTTT,CASSQQGYGEAFF
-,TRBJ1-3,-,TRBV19,TGTGCCAGTACCATCGATCCGGGGTTCTCTGGAAACACCATATATTTT,CASTIDPGFSGNTIYF
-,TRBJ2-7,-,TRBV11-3,TGTGCCAGCAGCTTAATCCTTCGCCTCCAGGGTAACCACGAGCAGTACTTC,CASSLILRLQGNHEQYF
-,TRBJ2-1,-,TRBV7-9,TGTGCCAGCAGCTTGATCCGGGGGATCAGCAATGAGCAGTTCTTC,CASSLIRGISNEQFF
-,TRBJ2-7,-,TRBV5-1,TGCGCCAGCAGCTTGAGTCCCGGGGGGCTTAGCGGCGAGCAGTACTTC,CASSLSPGGLSGEQYF
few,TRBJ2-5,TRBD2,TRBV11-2,TGTGCCAGCAGCTTAGCCGGGAAGCGGGGGGGAGAGACCCAGTACTTC,CASSLAGKRGGETQYF
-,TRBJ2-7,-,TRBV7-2,TGTGCCAGCAGCCCCCTGTGGCAGGGGGGCTCCTACGAGCAGTACTTC,CASSPLWQGGSYEQYF
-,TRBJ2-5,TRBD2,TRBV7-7,TGTGCCAGCAGCCCCGATGGACTAGGCGGAGAGACCCAGTACTTC,CASSPDGLGGETQYF
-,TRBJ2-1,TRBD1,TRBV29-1,TGCAGCAAGGGACAGGGGTCCAATGAGCAGTTCTTC,CSKGQGSNEQFF
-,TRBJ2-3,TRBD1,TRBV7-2,TGTGCCAGCAGCTTGGACAGGGGAACAGATACGCAGTATTTT,CASSLDRGTDTQYF
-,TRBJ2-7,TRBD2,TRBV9,TGTGCCAGCAGCGTCAGGGAGCGGGGGGGCAGCTACGAGCAGTACTTC,CASSVRERGGSYEQYF